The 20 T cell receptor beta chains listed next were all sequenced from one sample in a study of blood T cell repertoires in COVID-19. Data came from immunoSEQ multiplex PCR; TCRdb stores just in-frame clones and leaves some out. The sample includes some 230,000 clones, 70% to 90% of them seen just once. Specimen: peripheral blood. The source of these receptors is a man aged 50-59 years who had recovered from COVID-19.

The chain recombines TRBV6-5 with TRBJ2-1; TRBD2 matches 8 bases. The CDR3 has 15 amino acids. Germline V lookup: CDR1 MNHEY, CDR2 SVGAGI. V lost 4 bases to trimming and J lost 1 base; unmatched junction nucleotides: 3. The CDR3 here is CASSFSGESYNEQFF. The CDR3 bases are TGTGCCAGCAGTTTTAGCGGGGAATCCTACAATGAGCAGTTCTTC.

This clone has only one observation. This chain's CDR3 is CASSLSTGRKLFF. As DNA, the CDR3 is TGTGCCAGCAGTTTATCGACAGGGCGAAAACTGTTTTTT. The chain is built from TRBV28 and TRBJ1-4; 7 bases are a match to TRBD1. CDR3 length equals 13 residues. Per germline, CDR1 MDHEN and CDR2 SYDVKM. V trimming: 1 base; J trimming: 10 bases; junction bases outside the gene matches: 3.

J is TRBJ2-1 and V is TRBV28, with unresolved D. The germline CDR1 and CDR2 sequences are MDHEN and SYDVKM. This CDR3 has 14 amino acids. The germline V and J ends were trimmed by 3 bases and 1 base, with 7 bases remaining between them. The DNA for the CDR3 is TGTGCCAGCAGTTTCGCGTATTCCTACAATGAGCAGTTCTTC. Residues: CASSFAYSYNEQFF.

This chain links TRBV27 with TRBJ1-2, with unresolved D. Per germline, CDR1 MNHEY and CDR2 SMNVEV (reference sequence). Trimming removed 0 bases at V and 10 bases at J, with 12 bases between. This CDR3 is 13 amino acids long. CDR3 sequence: CASSLSGRRDYTF. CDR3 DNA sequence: TGTGCCAGCAGTTTATCAGGGAGGAGGGACTACACCTTC.

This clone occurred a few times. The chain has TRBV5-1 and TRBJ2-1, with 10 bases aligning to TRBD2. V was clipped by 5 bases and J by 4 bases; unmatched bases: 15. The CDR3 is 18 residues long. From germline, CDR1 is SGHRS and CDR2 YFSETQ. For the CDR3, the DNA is TGCGCCAGCAGTCTACGGGAACTAGCGGGAAGACGGTACAATGAGCAGTTCTTC. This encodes CASSLRELAGRRYNEQFF.

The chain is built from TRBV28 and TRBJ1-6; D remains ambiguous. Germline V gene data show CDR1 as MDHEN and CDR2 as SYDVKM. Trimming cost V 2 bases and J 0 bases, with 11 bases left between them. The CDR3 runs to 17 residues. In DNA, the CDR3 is TGTGCCAGCAGTTTAGAGGCGGGGAGCTCCTATAATTCACCCCTCCACTTT. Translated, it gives CASSLEAGSSYNSPLHF.

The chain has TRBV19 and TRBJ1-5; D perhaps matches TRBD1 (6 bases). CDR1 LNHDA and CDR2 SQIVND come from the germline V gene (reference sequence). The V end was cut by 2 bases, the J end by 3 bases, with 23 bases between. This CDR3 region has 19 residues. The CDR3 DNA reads TGTGCCAGTAGTATAACAGGGTGGGGAAAAGGGTCTTTCAATCAGCCCCAGCATTTT. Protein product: CASSITGWGKGSFNQPQHF. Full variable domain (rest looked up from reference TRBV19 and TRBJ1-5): DGGITQSPKYLFRKEGQNVTLSCEQNLNHDAMYWYRQDPGQGLRLIYYSQIVNDFQKGDIAEGYSVSREKKESFPLTVTSAQKNPTAFYLCASSITGWGKGSFNQPQHFGDGTRLSIL.

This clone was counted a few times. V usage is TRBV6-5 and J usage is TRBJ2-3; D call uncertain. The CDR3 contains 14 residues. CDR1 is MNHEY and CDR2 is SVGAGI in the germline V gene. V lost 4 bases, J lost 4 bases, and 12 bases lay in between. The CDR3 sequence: CASSFVKRADTQYF. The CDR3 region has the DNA TGTGCCAGCAGTTTCGTTAAACGAGCAGATACGCAGTATTTT.

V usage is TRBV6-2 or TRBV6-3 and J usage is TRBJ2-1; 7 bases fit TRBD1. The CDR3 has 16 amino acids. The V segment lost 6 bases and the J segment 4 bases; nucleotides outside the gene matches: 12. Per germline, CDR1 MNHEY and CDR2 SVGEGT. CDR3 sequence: CASSPDRALLYNEQFF. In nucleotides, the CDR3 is TGTGCCAGCAGCCCTGACAGGGCGTTGCTGTACAATGAGCAGTTCTTC.

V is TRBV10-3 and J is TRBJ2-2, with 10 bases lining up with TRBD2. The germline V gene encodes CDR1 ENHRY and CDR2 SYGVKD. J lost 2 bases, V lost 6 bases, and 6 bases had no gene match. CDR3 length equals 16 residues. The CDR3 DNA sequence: TGTGCCATCAGGAAGACTAGCGGGTCAAACACCGGGGAGCTGTTTTTT. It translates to CAIRKTSGSNTGELFF.

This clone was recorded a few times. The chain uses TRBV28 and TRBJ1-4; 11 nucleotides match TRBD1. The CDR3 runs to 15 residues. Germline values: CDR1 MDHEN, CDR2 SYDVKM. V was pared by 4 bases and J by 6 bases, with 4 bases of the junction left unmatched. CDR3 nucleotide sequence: TGTGCCAGCAGTTCTGGACAGGGGGCCGATGAAAAACTGTTTTTT. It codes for CASSSGQGADEKLFF.

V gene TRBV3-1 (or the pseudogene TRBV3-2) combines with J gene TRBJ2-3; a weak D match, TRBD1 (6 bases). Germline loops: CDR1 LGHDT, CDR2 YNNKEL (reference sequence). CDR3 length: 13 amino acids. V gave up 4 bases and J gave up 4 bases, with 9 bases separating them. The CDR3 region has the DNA TGTGCCAGCAGCCGGGACATCCCAGATACGCAGTATTTT. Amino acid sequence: CASSRDIPDTQYF.

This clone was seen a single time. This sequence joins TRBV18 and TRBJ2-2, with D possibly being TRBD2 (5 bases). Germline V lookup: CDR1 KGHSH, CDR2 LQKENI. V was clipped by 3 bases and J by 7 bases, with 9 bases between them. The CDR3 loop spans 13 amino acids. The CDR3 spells CASSPFEGGELFF. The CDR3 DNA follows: TGTGCCAGCTCACCGTTTGAGGGCGGGGAGCTGTTTTTT.

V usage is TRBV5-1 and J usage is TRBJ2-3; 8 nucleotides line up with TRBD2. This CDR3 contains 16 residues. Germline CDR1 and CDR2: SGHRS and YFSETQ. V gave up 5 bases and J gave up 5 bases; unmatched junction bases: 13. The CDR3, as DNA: TGCGCCAGCAGTTATGGGACCGGGAGGGCCGGAGATACGCAGTATTTT. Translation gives CASSYGTGRAGDTQYF. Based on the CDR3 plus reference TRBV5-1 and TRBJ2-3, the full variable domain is KAGVTQTPRYLIKTRGQQVTLSCSPISGHRSVSWYQQTPGQGLQFLFEYFSETQRNKGNFPGRFSGRQFSNSRSEMNVSTLELGDSALYLCASSYGTGRAGDTQYFGPGTRLTVL.

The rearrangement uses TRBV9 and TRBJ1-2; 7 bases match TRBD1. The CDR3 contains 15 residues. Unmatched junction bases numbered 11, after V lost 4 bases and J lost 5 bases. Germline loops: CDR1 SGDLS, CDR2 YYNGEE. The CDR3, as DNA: TGTGCCAGCAGCCAATCCGGACAGGCCCTGTATGGCTACACCTTC. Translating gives CASSQSGQALYGYTF.

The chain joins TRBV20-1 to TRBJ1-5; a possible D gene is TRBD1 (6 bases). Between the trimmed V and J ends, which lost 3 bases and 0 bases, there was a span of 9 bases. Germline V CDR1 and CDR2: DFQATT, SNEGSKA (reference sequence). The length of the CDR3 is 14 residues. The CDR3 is CSASNRASNQPQHF. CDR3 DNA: TGCAGTGCTAGTAACAGGGCTAGCAATCAGCCCCAGCATTTT.

DNA for the CDR3: TGTGCCAGTAGCCCCCAAGCCGGGACAGGTTACGAGCAGTACTTC. Its translation is CASSPQAGTGYEQYF. V gene TRBV19 combines with J gene TRBJ2-7; the match to TRBD1 covers 8 bases. The V gene's germline CDR1 is LNHDA and CDR2 SQIVND (reference sequence). The J segment lost 4 bases and the V segment lost 6 bases, leaving 11 bases of the junction unmatched. The CDR3 spans 15 residues. Full variable domain (rest looked up from reference TRBV19 and TRBJ2-7): DGGITQSPKYLFRKEGQNVTLSCEQNLNHDAMYWYRQDPGQGLRLIYYSQIVNDFQKGDIAEGYSVSREKKESFPLTVTSAQKNPTAFYLCASSPQAGTGYEQYFGPGTRLTVT.

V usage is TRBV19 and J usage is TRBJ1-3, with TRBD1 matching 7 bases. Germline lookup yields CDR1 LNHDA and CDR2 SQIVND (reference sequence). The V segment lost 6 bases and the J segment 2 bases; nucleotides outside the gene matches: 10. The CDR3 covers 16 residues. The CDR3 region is CASSHPQGLTGNTIYF. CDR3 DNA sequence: TGTGCCAGTAGCCACCCACAGGGGTTAACTGGAAACACCATATATTTT.

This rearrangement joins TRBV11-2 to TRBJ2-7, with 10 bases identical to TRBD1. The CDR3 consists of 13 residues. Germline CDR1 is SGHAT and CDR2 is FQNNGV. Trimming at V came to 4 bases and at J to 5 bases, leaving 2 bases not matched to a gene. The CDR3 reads CASSSDRGHEQYF. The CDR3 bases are TGTGCCAGCAGCTCTGACAGGGGGCACGAGCAGTACTTC.

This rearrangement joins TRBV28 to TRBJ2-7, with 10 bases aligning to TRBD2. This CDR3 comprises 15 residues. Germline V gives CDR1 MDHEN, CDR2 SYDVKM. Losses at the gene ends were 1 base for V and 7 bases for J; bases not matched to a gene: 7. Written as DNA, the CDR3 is TGTGCCAGCAGTTTATCGAGTAGCGGGAGGCCTGAGCAGTACTTC. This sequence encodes CASSLSSSGRPEQYF.